Each of the 17 T cell receptor beta chains below was sequenced from the same sample in a study of blood T cell repertoires in COVID-19. Generated by immunoSEQ multiplex PCR, the TCRdb table keeps only in-frame clones and is missing some. The table lists approximately 110,000 clones, 80% to 90% of them singletons. Source material: peripheral blood. The receptors were gathered from a woman older than 75 with acute or convalescent COVID-19.

This clone was observed a few times. The chain employs TRBV27 and TRBJ2-1; TRBD2 matches 7 bases. V was clipped by 6 bases and J by 4 bases; unmatched bases: 9. The V gene's germline CDR1 is MNHEY and CDR2 SMNVEV (reference sequence). This CDR3 comprises 15 residues. The CDR3 nucleotides read TGTGCCAGCAGCCCGAAATTAGCGGGTTACAATGAGCAGTTCTTC. Residues: CASSPKLAGYNEQFF.

This sequence joins TRBV18 and TRBJ2-2; 11 bases align to TRBD1. V shed 0 bases, J shed 6 bases, and the junction held 3 bases outside the gene matches. CDR1 and CDR2 from the germline V gene are KGHSH and LQKENI. CDR3 length: 16 residues. Here the CDR3 reads CASSPPGTGGSGELFF. The CDR3 nucleotides read TGTGCCAGCTCACCACCGGGGACAGGGGGATCCGGGGAGCTGTTTTTT.

This clone was seen only a few times. The chain combines TRBV7-9 with TRBJ1-2; D possibly corresponds to TRBD1 (5 bases). Germline V gene data show CDR1 as SEHNR and CDR2 as FQNEAQ (reference sequence). Trimming shortened V by 1 base and J by 4 bases, and 13 bases separated the two germline ends. The CDR3 totals 15 residues. Here the CDR3 reads CASSLGGQGVYGYTF. The CDR3 nucleotides are TGTGCCAGCAGCTTAGGGGGCCAAGGAGTCTATGGCTACACCTTC. The complete variable domain, with remaining parts taken from reference TRBV7-9 and TRBJ1-2, reads DTGVSQNPRHKITKRGQNVTFRCDPISEHNRLYWYRQTLGQGPEFLTYFQNEAQLEKSRLLSDRFSAERPKGSFSTLEIQRTEQGDSAMYLCASSLGGQGVYGYTFGSGTRLTVV.

The chain recombines TRBV7-6 with TRBJ2-2, with 15 bases fitting TRBD2. This CDR3 contains 16 residues. V shed 5 bases and J 6 bases; nucleotides not matched to a gene: 4. Germline V gene sequence: CDR1 SGHVS, CDR2 FNYEAQ. The CDR3 coding sequence is TGTGCCAGCAGCCTCAGGACTAGCGGGGGGGCCGGGGAGCTGTTTTTT. Its translation is CASSLRTSGGAGELFF.

The chain links TRBV4-1 to TRBJ2-5, with 12 bases lining up with TRBD2. The V segment lost 4 bases and the J segment 5 bases; nucleotides outside the gene matches: 8. The CDR3 consists of 16 residues. CDR1 is MGHRA and CDR2 is YSYEKL in the germline V gene. The CDR3 nucleotides are TGCGCCAGCAGCCGTAGCCTAGCGGGGGGGCGTGAGACCCAGTACTTC. Translated: CASSRSLAGGRETQYF.

The chain recombines TRBV4-1 with TRBJ2-5; 8 bases fit TRBD1. CDR1 is MGHRA and CDR2 is YSYEKL in the germline V gene. The trim removed 4 bases at V and 3 bases at J, leaving 7 bases unmatched. The CDR3 is 15 residues long. CDR3 coding DNA: TGCGCCAGCAGCCCCCCGAAGACAGGGGAAGAGACCCAGTACTTC. Its translation is CASSPPKTGEETQYF.

This clone has just one count. V gene TRBV5-1 combines with J gene TRBJ2-7; possible D gene TRBD2, 6 bases. V was trimmed by 1 base and J by 0 bases, leaving 11 bases between them. CDR1 and CDR2 (germline): SGHRS, YFSETQ. This CDR3 spans 15 amino acids. The CDR3 here is CASSLWGGSSYEQYF. The CDR3 DNA reads as TGCGCCAGCAGCTTGTGGGGAGGTAGCTCCTACGAGCAGTACTTC.

J is TRBJ1-4 and V is TRBV6-5; no clear D. Germline V gene data show CDR1 as MNHEY and CDR2 as SVGAGI. The CDR3 length is 15 residues. V gave up 8 bases and J gave up 4 bases, with 17 bases separating them. The CDR3 DNA is TGTGCCAGCTTGAAGGCGGGGAGATATAATGAAAAACTGTTTTTT. It is translated as CASLKAGRYNEKLFF.

This CDR3 reads CSARGQYEQYF. The CDR3 DNA follows: TGCAGTGCTAGAGGGCAGTACGAGCAGTACTTC. V is TRBV20-1 and J is TRBJ2-7; no definite D call. The germline gives CDR1 DFQATT, CDR2 SNEGSKA (reference sequence). Trimming shortened V by 1 base and J by 4 bases, and 5 bases separated the two germline ends. CDR3 length equals 11 residues.

This chain uses TRBV2 with TRBJ1-6, with 9 positions matching TRBD1. The CDR3 totals 12 residues. Germline-derived CDR1 and CDR2 are SNHLY and FYNNEI. The CDR3, as DNA: TGTGCTTCGACAGGGGGTAATTCACCCCTCCACTTT. Translated, it gives CASTGGNSPLHF.

This chain joins TRBV28 and TRBJ1-3; D is uncertain. This CDR3 spans 15 amino acids. Germline-derived CDR1 and CDR2 are MDHEN and SYDVKM. Trimming removed 8 bases from V and 0 bases from J, with 14 bases in between. The chain's CDR3 is CASSNIGVSGNTIYF. CDR3 nucleotides: TGTGCCAGCTCAAATATCGGGGTCTCTGGAAACACCATATATTTT.

J is TRBJ1-1 and V is TRBV6-5; TRBD1 aligns across 7 bases. The CDR3 spans 13 residues. V was clipped by 3 bases and J by 9 bases; unmatched bases: 7. Looked up from germline, CDR1 is MNHEY and CDR2 is SVGAGI. As DNA, the CDR3 is TGTGCCAGCAGTTATCTCGACAGGGTGAAAGCTTTCTTT. This encodes CASSYLDRVKAFF.

The chain carries TRBV9 and TRBJ1-1; D might be TRBD1 (5 bases). Trimming removed 1 base at V and 1 base at J, with 8 bases between. The germline CDR1 and CDR2 sequences are SGDLS and YYNGEE. This CDR3 comprises 14 residues. This chain's CDR3 is CASSVNRGNTEAFF. In DNA, the CDR3 is TGTGCCAGCAGCGTAAATAGGGGGAACACTGAAGCTTTCTTT.

A single count supports this clone. V and J are TRBV18 and TRBJ1-4, with D uncertain. Germline assignment: CDR1 KGHSH and CDR2 LQKENI. Trimming stripped 5 bases from V and 6 bases from J, with 13 bases between. This CDR3 is 14 amino acids long. The CDR3 is CASSESRVDEKLFF. CDR3 DNA: TGTGCCAGCTCAGAATCCCGGGTCGATGAAAAACTGTTTTTT.

The rearrangement uses TRBV6-5 and TRBJ2-1, with 9 nucleotides matching TRBD2. After removal of 2 bases from V and 6 bases from J, the junction contained 2 bases not matched to a gene. The germline V gene encodes CDR1 MNHEY and CDR2 SVGAGI. This CDR3 is built from 14 residues. The CDR3 protein is CASSYTSGLNEQFF. DNA of the CDR3: TGTGCCAGCAGTTACACTAGCGGGCTCAATGAGCAGTTCTTC.

The sample holds one count of this clone. The rearrangement uses TRBV6-5 and TRBJ2-5; TRBD1 might be the D (6 bases). Germline assignment: CDR1 MNHEY and CDR2 SVGAGI. The CDR3 extends over 15 amino acids. V was clipped by 6 bases and J by 2 bases, with 16 bases between them. CDR3 nucleotide sequence: TGTGCCAGCAGCCCAAACGGACAGAGACAAGAGACCCAGTACTTC. Its protein is CASSPNGQRQETQYF.

The chain employs TRBV10-3 and TRBJ2-3; 8 bases line up with TRBD1. Germline V gene sequence: CDR1 ENHRY, CDR2 SYGVKD. The CDR3 has 16 residues. The J segment lost 2 bases and the V segment lost 4 bases, leaving 8 bases of the junction unmatched. CDR3 sequence reads: CAISGPPGQDTDTQYF. CDR3 in DNA: TGTGCCATCAGTGGGCCCCCGGGACAGGACACAGATACGCAGTATTTT.